Here is one TCR beta chain with its context. This receptor's antigen is unknown. No base-level quality is on record; no much larger clone is a single base apart. The sample belongs to a study of control samples from healthy donors and cancer patients (dated by TCRdb to between 2020 and 2021). CDR1 and CDR2 were assigned from the germline V gene (reference sequence) as SGHKS and YYEKEE. The CDR3 measures 15 amino acids from cysteine to phenylalanine. Of the read, only the CDR3 DNA is kept; its 45 bases are in frame from base 1. After removal of 5 bases from V and 2 bases from J, the junction retains 6 bases not matched to a gene. Library construction relied on the immunoSEQ multiplex PCR assay. This immuneACCESS table, as held by TCRdb, lists in-frame sequences with V and J called but not all clones. Of the missing ones, under half trace to an unresolved V gene in checked studies; the others have no known cause. This sample holds about 410,000 clones; approximately 92% were observed only once. The leading ten clones occupy more than 6% of the sample.

This sequence originates from a man aged 35 to 55 with head and neck cancer. Recombination connected TRBV5-5 to TRBJ2-5, with 10 middle bases fitting TRBD1. Material for sequencing was PBMCs. The CDR3 region reads CASSTGTGDQETQYF. The DNA sequence is given as TGTGCCAGCAGTACCGGGACAGGGGATCAAGAGACCCAGTACTTC. Full variable domain (CDR3 extended with the reference TRBV5-5 and TRBJ2-5 proteins): DAGVTQSPTHLIKTRGQQVTLRCSPISGHKSVSWYQQVLGQGPQFIFQYYEKEERGRGNFPDRFSARQFPNYSSELNVNALLLGDSALYLCASSTGTGDQETQYFGPGTRLLVL.